This T cell receptor (beta chain) stems from a study of T cell responses to AZD1222 COVID-19 vaccine. This CDR3 is built from 15 residues. The V gene's germline CDR1 is KGHSY and CDR2 FQNENV. V was clipped by 3 bases and J by 6 bases, with 17 bases between them. In its sample, this clone was seen a few times. Repertoires were generated with immunoSEQ multiplex PCR, while TCRdb's copy carries only in-frame clones and drops some. This table has around 96,000 clones, about 93% appearing once. The receptor was isolated from an adult who received the AZD1222 COVID-19 vaccine. The chain combines TRBV16 with TRBJ1-2; D might be TRBD1 (5 bases). The specimen was peripheral blood, collected 28 days after the second AZD1222 dose. The CDR3 here is CASSQGRGSLDGYTF. The CDR3, as DNA: TGTGCCAGCAGCCAGGGGAGGGGATCCTTGGATGGCTACACCTTC.